The clone carrying this TCR beta chain occurred many times. Its target is not known. TCRdb ran MiXCR on the multiplex PCR reads and lists one entry per CDR3 protein. The sample records over 150,000 distinct CDR3 sequences, around 29% being singletons. This specimen belongs to a study of breast tumors, draining lymph nodes, adjacent tissues. Study-level findings and limits: Findings are consistent with lymph node origin and intratumoral expansion of most tumor T cells. Tumor TCR diversity was below lymph nodes but above nontumor tissue. Tumor and nontumor repertoires were significantly more similar in luminal-like than in basal-like breast cancer.

This CDR3 has 16 amino acids. V lost 0 bases to trimming and J lost 0 bases, with 7 bases between them. In germline, CDR1 is SGHRS, CDR2 YFSETQ. The lymph nodes were axillary draining lymph nodes from breast cancer patients. The clonotype originates from a female donor with breast cancer. Some clones in this sample may be carry-over from other donors' samples. V and J are TRBV5-1 and TRBJ1-6; tentatively, D is TRBD1 (5 bases). The sequencing input was axillary lymph node tissue. CDR3 coding DNA: TGCGCCAGCAGCTTGGGGGGCGGCTCCTATAATTCACCCCTCCACTTT. It yields the protein CASSLGGGSYNSPLHF.